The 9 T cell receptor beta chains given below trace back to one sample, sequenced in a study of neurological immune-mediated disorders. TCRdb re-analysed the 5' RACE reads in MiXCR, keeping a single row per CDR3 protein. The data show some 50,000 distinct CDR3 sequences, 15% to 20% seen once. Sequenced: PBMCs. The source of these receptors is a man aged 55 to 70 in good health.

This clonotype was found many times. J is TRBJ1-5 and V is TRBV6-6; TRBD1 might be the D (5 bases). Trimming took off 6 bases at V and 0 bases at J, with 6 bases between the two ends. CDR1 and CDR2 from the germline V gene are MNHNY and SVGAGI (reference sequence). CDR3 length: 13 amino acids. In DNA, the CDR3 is TGTGCCAGCAGACAGGATAGCAATCAGCCCCAGCATTTT. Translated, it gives CASRQDSNQPQHF.

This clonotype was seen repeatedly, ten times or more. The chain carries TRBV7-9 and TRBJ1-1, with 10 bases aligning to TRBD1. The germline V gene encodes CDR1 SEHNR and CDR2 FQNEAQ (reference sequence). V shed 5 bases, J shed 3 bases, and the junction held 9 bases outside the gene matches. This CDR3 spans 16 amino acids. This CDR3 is CASSARQGAMDTEAFF. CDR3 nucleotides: TGTGCCAGCAGCGCGAGACAGGGGGCCATGGACACTGAAGCTTTCTTT.

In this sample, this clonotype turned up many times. As DNA, the CDR3 is TGTGCCAGCAGCCCGGGACAGGGGTTTGGCTACACCTTC. Its protein is CASSPGQGFGYTF. The chain employs TRBV7-6 and TRBJ1-2, with 10 bases lining up with TRBD1. The CDR3 is 13 residues long. The junction had 4 bases not matched to a gene; V was cut back by 5 bases and J by 7 bases. The germline V gene has CDR1 SGHVS and CDR2 FNYEAQ.

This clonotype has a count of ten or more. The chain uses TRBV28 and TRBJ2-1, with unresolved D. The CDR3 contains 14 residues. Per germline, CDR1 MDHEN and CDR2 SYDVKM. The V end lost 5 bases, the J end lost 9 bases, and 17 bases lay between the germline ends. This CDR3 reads CASSSRRTSIEQFF. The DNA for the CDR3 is TGTGCCAGCAGTAGTAGAAGGACGTCGATTGAGCAGTTCTTC.

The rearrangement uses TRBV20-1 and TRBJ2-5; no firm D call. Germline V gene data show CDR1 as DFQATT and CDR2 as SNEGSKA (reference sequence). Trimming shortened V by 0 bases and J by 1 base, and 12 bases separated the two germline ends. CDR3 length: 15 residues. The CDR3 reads CSARDMERLQETQYF. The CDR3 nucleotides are TGCAGTGCTAGAGATATGGAAAGGCTCCAAGAGACCCAGTACTTC.

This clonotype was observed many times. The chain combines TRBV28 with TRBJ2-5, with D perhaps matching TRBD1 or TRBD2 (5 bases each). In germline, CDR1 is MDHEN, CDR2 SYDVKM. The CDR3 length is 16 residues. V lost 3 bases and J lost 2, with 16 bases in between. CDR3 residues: CASSFIEMGRQETQYF. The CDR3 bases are TGTGCCAGCAGTTTCATCGAAATGGGACGGCAAGAGACCCAGTACTTC.

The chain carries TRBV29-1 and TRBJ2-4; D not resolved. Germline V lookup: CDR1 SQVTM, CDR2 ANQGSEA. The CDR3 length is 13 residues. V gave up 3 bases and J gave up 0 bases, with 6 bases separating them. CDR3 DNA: TGCAGCGTTGAGGGCGTAGCCAAAAACATTCAGTACTTC. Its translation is CSVEGVAKNIQYF.

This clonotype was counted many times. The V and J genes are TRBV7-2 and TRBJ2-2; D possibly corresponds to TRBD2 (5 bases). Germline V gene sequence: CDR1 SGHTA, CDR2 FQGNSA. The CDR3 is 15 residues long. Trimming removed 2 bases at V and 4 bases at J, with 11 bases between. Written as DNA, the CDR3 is TGTGCCAGCAGCTTACCCGAGCGGCTCACCGGGGAGCTGTTTTTT. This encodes CASSLPERLTGELFF.

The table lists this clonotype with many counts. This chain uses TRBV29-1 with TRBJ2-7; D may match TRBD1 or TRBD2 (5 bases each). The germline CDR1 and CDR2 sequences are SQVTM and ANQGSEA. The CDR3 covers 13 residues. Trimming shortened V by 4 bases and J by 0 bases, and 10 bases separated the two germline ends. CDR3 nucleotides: TGCAGCGTTGCAGGGACGAGCTCCTACGAGCAGTACTTC. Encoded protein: CSVAGTSSYEQYF.